The rows below give T cell receptor beta chains drawn from one sample of a study of beta chain features in type 1 diabetes. The protocol was immunoSEQ multiplex PCR, while the TCRdb copy is restricted to in-frame clones and leaves out a portion. The table shows roughly 100,000 clones, with approximately 30% occurring only once. The sample comprised central memory CD4+ T cells from blood. These receptors were taken from a woman younger than 35 with type 1 diabetes. Each CDR3 is given with its conserved first and last residue. D genes are given only for firm matches. Not every row has a clone size; where given, it reads once, few, many or a size class.

>TRBV29-1|TRBD1|TRBJ2-1|few
CSGGQGAAIEQFF
>TRBV30|.|TRBJ1-6|.
CAWSVGQTNSPLHF
>TRBV7-2|TRBD2|TRBJ2-2|.
CASSFRGSSAGELFF
>TRBV7-8|TRBD1|TRBJ2-7|.
CASSLYLVVGGQGGYEQYF
>TRBV9|TRBD2|TRBJ2-5|few
CASSETGTRKTQYF
>TRBV9|.|TRBJ1-2|few
CASSSSRGGYTF
>TRBV4-3|.|TRBJ2-6|few
CASSQDLSSGANVLTF
>TRBV27|TRBD2|TRBJ2-1|.
CASSLSLAGGENEQFF
>TRBV28|.|TRBJ1-4|.
CASIPGGATNEKLFF
>TRBV11-2|.|TRBJ2-5|few
CASSPTGETQYF
>TRBV10-3|.|TRBJ2-2|.
CAISESSKAGELFF
>TRBV18|.|TRBJ1-1|few
CASSPSNPVRTEAFF
>TRBV19|.|TRBJ2-3|.
CASSIQWSSTDTQYF
>TRBV7-9|TRBD1|TRBJ1-4|.
CASITGGARGTNEKLFF
>TRBV30|.|TRBJ1-1|.
CAWSVKGTTGAEAFF
>TRBV7-2|.|TRBJ1-1|.
CASSFPGRSTEAFF
>TRBV28|.|TRBJ1-2|few
CASSLGGWYLYGYTF
>TRBV18|.|TRBJ2-1|few
CASSPVGASYNEQFF
>TRBV7-2|.|TRBJ2-7|few
CASSLALQSYEQYF
>TRBV15|TRBD2|TRBJ2-3|.
CATSRRPTSGRFTDTQYF
>TRBV14|TRBD2|TRBJ2-2|.
CASSQGPGLVLGGGELFF
>TRBV11-1|.|TRBJ2-7|.
CASSLGRGEQYF
>TRBV30|TRBD1|TRBJ1-5|.
CAWRPQGSNQPQHF
>TRBV7-2|TRBD2|TRBJ2-3|.
CASSSGLAVYTDTQYF
>TRBV6-6|.|TRBJ2-1|few
CASSYQAGILLNEQFF
>TRBV5-1|.|TRBJ2-1|.
CASIDPRSVGNEQFF
>TRBV7-9|.|TRBJ2-3|.
CASSLEALALTDTQYF
>TRBV6-1|TRBD1|TRBJ1-2|.
CASSKGRDSRAYGYTF
>TRBV27|TRBD2|TRBJ2-3|few
CASRLAGASDTQYF
>TRBV30|.|TRBJ1-2|few
CACQGQIGGYTF
>TRBV27|.|TRBJ2-3|.
CASSLSGGTQYF
>TRBV10-3|TRBD1|TRBJ1-1|.
CAISVGQGVSEAFF
>TRBV18|.|TRBJ2-5|.
CASSPPSQETQYF
>TRBV19|TRBD2|TRBJ2-1|.
CASTDKGGRSNEQFF
>TRBV28|.|TRBJ1-5|many
CASSHGGASNQPQHF
>TRBV7-3|.|TRBJ2-3|few
CASSFQGPTDTQYF
>TRBV5-5|.|TRBJ1-1|few
CASSLWFAGMNTEAFF
>TRBV7-2|TRBD1|TRBJ1-5|few
CASSSGQGVGQPQHF
>TRBV6-5|TRBD1|TRBJ1-1|few
CASRPPGQTSSQAFF
>TRBV29-1|TRBD1|TRBJ2-5|few
CSVEDLDRASETQYF
>TRBV7-6|TRBD1|TRBJ1-1|once
CASSLAGTGGTEAFF
>TRBV18|TRBD2|TRBJ2-2|.
CASSPLAGQTGELFF
>TRBV30|TRBD1|TRBJ1-2|few
CAWSAPGGANYGYTF
>TRBV30|.|TRBJ2-2|.
CAWSAISDGELFF
>TRBV7-9|TRBD2|TRBJ2-1|.
CASSLMAGGPDNEQFF
>TRBV2|.|TRBJ2-3|.
CASKLAWRNTDTQYF
>TRBV27|TRBD2|TRBJ2-3|.
CASNSGRAADTQYF
>TRBV10-3|.|TRBJ1-3|.
CAISESSGNVAGNTIYF
>TRBV7-2|TRBD1|TRBJ1-2|.
CASSKTGVDDGYTF
>TRBV18|TRBD1|TRBJ2-3|.
CASSPPGTVTDTQYF
>TRBV7-2|.|TRBJ1-1|few
CASSFLVTEAFF
>TRBV29-1|TRBD1|TRBJ1-1|.
CSLTRTGRNTEAFF
>TRBV20-1|.|TRBJ2-2|few
CSASEGRELFF
>TRBV7-9|TRBD2|TRBJ2-1|.
CASSFGTSGRSSYNEQFF
>TRBV7-3|TRBD2|TRBJ2-1|.
CASSFSGRESSEQFF
>TRBV18|.|TRBJ1-4|.
CASSPMAATNEKLFF
>TRBV4-3|TRBD2|TRBJ2-1|.
CASSHLAGTYNEQFF
>TRBV18|.|TRBJ2-1|.
CASSPSVNYNEQFF
>TRBV6-1|.|TRBJ1-2|few
CASSVDTWGVDGYTF
>TRBV29-1|TRBD1|TRBJ2-3|.
CSVPTGTATTDTQYF